Sequencing of this T cell receptor (beta chain) was carried out in a study of blood T cell repertoires in COVID-19. About the research overall: Material from acute and convalescent COVID-19 was sourced from the United States, Italy and Spain. From T cells, B-cell-depleted T cells, or PBMCs came the material, which was cDNA or gDNA.

Original methodology: Amplification of reference gene primers provided the estimated nucleated cell counts. Data came from immunoSEQ multiplex PCR; TCRdb stores just in-frame clones and leaves some out. V, J and clone size derive from that table, while D and trimming were established from the DNA sequence. The top ten clones hold around 0.7% of a sample with roughly 230,000 clones, approximately 88% of them seen once. In this sample, this clone turned up a few times. The CDR3 is 15 amino acids. The ends were cut back, 1 base at V and 5 bases at J, with 14 bases in the middle. CDR1 is MNHEY and CDR2 is SMNVEV in the germline V gene (reference sequence).

This receptor was obtained from a human donor in a cohort sampled during active COVID-19. Material for sequencing was peripheral blood. The J gene is TRBJ1-2, the V gene TRBV27; a possible D gene is TRBD1 (6 bases). CDR3 in amino acids: CASSLFFRGVYGYTF. The CDR3 nucleotides read TGTGCCAGCAGTTTATTTTTCAGGGGAGTGTATGGCTACACCTTC.